This TCR beta chain was captured in a study of blood T cell repertoires in COVID-19. Per germline, CDR1 ENHRY and CDR2 SYGVKD. The length of the CDR3 is 13 residues. The V gene lost 6 bases and the J gene lost 7 bases, with 13 bases spanning the gap. The data were produced by immunoSEQ multiplex PCR, yet TCRdb's version contains in-frame clones alone and is incomplete. The sample has 30,000 or so clones; about four fifths are singletons. The sequenced sample was peripheral blood. The chain employs TRBV10-3 and TRBJ2-1, with D possibly TRBD2 on 5 matching bases. The clonotype originates from a man older than 75 with active or convalescent COVID-19. Here the CDR3 DNA reads TGTGCCATCAGCGAGCGGAGCGAGAATGAGCAGTTCTTC. Residues: CAISERSENEQFF.